This T cell receptor (beta chain) was sequenced for a study of cytomegalovirus exposure and HLA in healthy donors. The CDR3 has 15 residues. The germline V gene encodes CDR1 MNHEY and CDR2 SVGAGI. Trimming took 5 bases from V and 4 from J; bases not matched to a gene: 5. PCR used 60 Vbeta primers and 13 Jbeta primers. Assay: immunoSEQ multiplex PCR; the TCRdb copy retains only in-frame clones and omits some. Of about 120,000 clones listed, around 75% were seen once; the top ten hold about 1.6%. Specimen: PBMCs. The source of this sequence is a woman aged 18 to 35 in good health and CMV-seronegative. The rearrangement links TRBV6-5 to TRBJ1-6; 7 bases are a match to TRBD1. CDR3 coding DNA: TGTGCCAGCAGTCACCCGACAGGGTATAATTCACCCCTCCACTTT. This encodes CASSHPTGYNSPLHF.